The clone carrying this T cell receptor (beta chain) was picked up a small number of times. The sample comes from a study of cytomegalovirus exposure and HLA in healthy donors. At the level of the study: About 80 million unique TCR sequences came from HLA-typed donors in an early release.

In the PCR, 60 Vbeta and 13 Jbeta primers were used. Method: immunoSEQ multiplex PCR; TCRdb's copy keeps in-frame clones and lacks some. The sample consists of 74,000 or so clones, 60% to 80% of them appearing once. The V end lost 2 bases, the J end lost 1 base, and 12 bases lay between the germline ends. The CDR3 is 16 amino acids. The germline gives CDR1 SGDLS, CDR2 YYNGEE. Sequenced input: PBMCs. The receptor was derived from a woman aged 40 to 55 in good health and CMV-seronegative. The rearrangement uses TRBV9 and TRBJ2-2, with D perhaps TRBD1 (6 bases). In nucleotides, the CDR3 is TGTGCCAGCAGCGTTGGGACACTTATGAACACCGGGGAGCTGTTTTTT. It is translated as CASSVGTLMNTGELFF.